The entry below describes one TCR beta chain. Its cognate antigen has yet to be identified. No clone much larger than this one lies a single base away; base qualities are absent. The sample's treatment or condition label is to be understood as: allogeneic hematopoietic cell transplantation with graft depleted of TCRalphabeta T cells and CD19 B cells. Transplant recipients were children who received TCRalphabeta/CD19-depleted allogeneic hematopoietic cell grafts. The CDR3 runs 15 residues from the cysteine to the phenylalanine. The CDR3 DNA has 45 bases and is translated from base 1. CDR1 DFQATT and CDR2 SNEGSKA were looked up in the germline V gene (reference sequence). V gives up 1 base and J gives up 7 bases, and the segment between their germline ends measures 17 bases. Libraries were built with PCR. Reads for this sample came from an Illumina HiSeq 2500. Molecular barcoding was employed in the preparation of TCR libraries, with unique molecular identifiers being used to normalize TCRbeta repertoire quantification. TCRdb itself trimmed the public reads at Q25 with fastp, ran MiXCR and retained productive beta chains. Rows merge per CDR3 protein into single entries with the most common DNA and genes. The sample table records roughly 120,000 distinct CDR3 sequences; 23% of these occur just once. About 10% of the sample belongs to the ten largest clones.

The data derive from a study of T-cell reconstitution after alpha-beta-depleted transplantation in children (dated by TCRdb to about 2016). Study-wide context: Using TCR repertoire profiling, the study quantitatively followed how T-cell immune reconstitution unfolded in children after TCRalphabeta/CD19-depleted allogeneic hematopoietic cell transplantation.

What the study reported, not specific to this receptor: Apparently early alphabetaT-cell count recovery about two months after transplant reportedly relied on only several hundred rapidly expanded clones derived from non-depleted graft cells. In some patients, the high TCRbeta diversity seen at day 60 was put down to recipient T cells and intrathymic progenitors that had survived conditioning. Over the following months the frequencies of hyperexpanded clones went down, and after one year T-cell counts and TCRbeta diversity were mostly credited to newly produced T cells.

This receptor was identified in a male patient aged 2 to 10 who had a stem cell transplant for chronic granulomatous disease, so the T cells may come from the graft donor. The sample was PBMCs, mostly from graft donor cells, taken 180 days after TCRalphabeta/CD19-depleted stem cell transplant. In this chain, TRBV20-1 is recombined with TRBJ1-5; too little of a D gene remains to name it. CDR3 loop: CSARGGNRDGQPQHF. In nucleotide form, the sequence is TGCAGTGCTAGAGGGGGAAATAGGGATGGACAGCCCCAGCATTTT.